These 32 T cell receptor beta chains were all obtained from the same sample, sequenced in a study of blood T cell repertoires in COVID-19 (dated by TCRdb to the early 2020s). The library was prepared using the immunoSEQ multiplex PCR assay. The clones in this table, taken by TCRdb from immuneACCESS, are in-frame only. Not every clone is retained; where verified, under half of the shortfall comes from an unresolved V gene, and the cause of the rest is unknown. This sample lists roughly 250,000 clones; about 93% were detected once. The ten biggest clones cover 1.5% to 2% of the sample. The specimen was PBMCs or T cells enriched from blood (not recorded which). The receptors derive from a woman under 30 who had recovered from COVID-19.

This chain uses TRBV5-4 with TRBJ2-7; 10 bases match TRBD1. CDR3 length equals 14 residues. After removal of 5 bases from V and 2 bases from J, the junction contained 4 bases not matched to a gene. The germline CDR1 and CDR2 sequences are SGHNT and YYREEE (reference sequence). The CDR3 reads CASRGQGRTYEQYF. The DNA for the CDR3 is TGTGCCAGCAGGGGACAGGGGAGAACCTACGAGCAGTACTTC. The full variable domain, in which reference TRBV5-4 and TRBJ2-7 provide the parts outside the CDR3, is ETGVTQSPTHLIKTRGQQVTLRCSSQSGHNTVSWYQQALGQGPQFIFQYYREEENGRGNFPPRFSGLQFPNYSSELNVNALELDDSALYLCASRGQGRTYEQYFGPGTRLTVT.

Only one count was recorded for this clone. This sequence joins TRBV19 and TRBJ2-3, with D perhaps TRBD1 (5 bases). This CDR3 region has 17 residues. Germline V gives CDR1 LNHDA, CDR2 SQIVND (reference sequence). V lost 3 bases and J lost 0, with 16 bases in between. The chain's CDR3 is CASSIPPGADSTDTQYF. The DNA of the CDR3 is TGTGCCAGTAGTATCCCCCCTGGGGCTGATAGCACAGATACGCAGTATTTT.

J is TRBJ1-2 and V is TRBV7-2; 7 bases align to TRBD1. The CDR3 consists of 17 residues. CDR1 is SGHTA, CDR2 FQGNSA, per germline. V gave up 1 base and J gave up 2 bases; unmatched junction bases: 10. The CDR3 sequence: CASSLGGPGTANYGYTF. The CDR3 DNA sequence: TGTGCCAGCAGCTTAGGGGGTCCCGGGACAGCGAACTATGGCTACACCTTC.

J is TRBJ1-5 and V is TRBV3-1 (or the pseudogene TRBV3-2); D is uncertain. With 4 bases removed from V and 3 bases from J, the gap between germline ends came to 10 bases. From germline, CDR1 is LGHDT and CDR2 YNNKEL (reference sequence). The CDR3 totals 14 residues. CDR3 in amino acids: CASSRGILNQPQHF. CDR3 in DNA: TGTGCCAGCAGCCGCGGAATACTCAATCAGCCCCAGCATTTT.

The V and J genes are TRBV7-9 and TRBJ2-3; TRBD1 might be the D (6 bases). V gave up 7 bases and J gave up 3 bases, with 20 bases separating them. Germline assignment: CDR1 SEHNR and CDR2 FQNEAQ (reference sequence). This CDR3 is built from 16 residues. CDR3 nucleotides: TGTGCCAGCACCCGATTCACAGGAGGACAGACAGATACGCAGTATTTT. Translating gives CASTRFTGGQTDTQYF.

The chain is built from TRBV28 and TRBJ1-1, with 10 bases that match TRBD1. Germline V gene sequence: CDR1 MDHEN, CDR2 SYDVKM. The CDR3 covers 16 residues. V was clipped by 6 bases and J by 5 bases; unmatched bases: 12. The CDR3 region is CASSQSGTGAGTEAFF. The CDR3 region has the DNA TGTGCCAGCAGCCAATCCGGGACAGGGGCTGGTACTGAAGCTTTCTTT.

V is TRBV7-9 and J is TRBJ2-5; TRBD2 agrees at 9 bases. The V segment lost 5 bases and the J segment 4 bases; nucleotides outside the gene matches: 11. This CDR3 is 16 amino acids long. Germline V gives CDR1 SEHNR, CDR2 FQNEAQ (reference sequence). The CDR3 region has the DNA TGTGCCAGCAGCCCCTCCCGGGCTAGCGGGATAGAGACCCAGTACTTC. Encoded protein: CASSPSRASGIETQYF.

The chain combines TRBV5-6 with TRBJ2-2, with TRBD2 identical over 12 bases. V was clipped by 3 bases and J by 5 bases; unmatched bases: 5. In germline, CDR1 is SGHDT, CDR2 YYEEEE. The CDR3 is made up of 16 amino acids. The CDR3 loop reads CASSSLTSGRTGELFF. For the CDR3, the DNA is TGTGCCAGCAGCTCTTTGACTAGCGGGAGAACCGGGGAGCTGTTTTTT.

V and J are TRBV5-4 and TRBJ2-5, with TRBD1 matching 9 bases. Germline V lookup: CDR1 SGHNT, CDR2 YYREEE (reference sequence). The V gene end was trimmed by 7 bases and the J gene end by 3 bases; junction bases not matched to a gene: 4. The CDR3 sequence is 13 residues long. CDR3 nucleotides: TGTGCCAGCTTGGGACAGGGAGAAGAGACCCAGTACTTC. It encodes CASLGQGEETQYF.

The CDR3 DNA is TGTGCCAGCAGCCAAGATATAACCTACGAGCAGTACTTC. Its translation is CASSQDITYEQYF. The chain is built from TRBV4-2 and TRBJ2-7, with D unclear. Germline V CDR1 and CDR2: LGHNA, YNFKEQ. This CDR3 region has 13 residues. Trimming cost V 0 bases and J 2 bases, with 5 bases left between them.

The chain joins TRBV2 to TRBJ1-6; D ambiguous. Trimming took off 6 bases at V and 9 bases at J, with 18 bases between the two ends. The CDR3 spans 15 residues. Per the germline V gene, CDR1 is SNHLY and CDR2 is FYNNEI. CDR3 nucleotide sequence: TGTGCCAGCAGCCTATCTGGAGAGGGAAGTTCACCCCTCCACTTT. Protein product: CASSLSGEGSSPLHF. Variable domain in full (rest from reference TRBV2 and TRBJ1-6): EPEVTQTPSHQVTQMGQEVILRCVPISNHLYFYWYRQILGQKVEFLVSFYNNEISEKSEIFDDQFSVERPDGSNFTLKIRSTKLEDSAMYFCASSLSGEGSSPLHFGNGTRLTVT.

The V gene is TRBV5-5, the J gene TRBJ2-5; unclear D gene. Germline CDR1 and CDR2: SGHKS and YYEKEE (reference sequence). V lost 1 base and J 5 bases, leaving 9 bases between the germline ends. The CDR3 is 13 amino acids. CDR3 sequence (DNA): TGTGCCAGCAGCTTGCGAGGAGAGGAGACCCAGTACTTC. It specifies CASSLRGEETQYF.

This clone was found once. V usage is TRBV7-3 and J usage is TRBJ2-1, with D maybe TRBD1 (5 bases). Germline V gene data show CDR1 as SGHTA and CDR2 as FQGTGA. V was clipped by 5 bases and J by 0 bases, with 11 bases between them. The CDR3 length is 15 residues. CDR3 bases: TGTGCCAGCAGCCTAGACAGCAGCTCCTACAATGAGCAGTTCTTC. Its translation: CASSLDSSSYNEQFF.

This chain links TRBV7-2 with TRBJ2-5; 9 positions agree with TRBD1. The CDR3 is made up of 14 amino acids. V lost 5 bases and J lost 5; bases outside the gene matches: 6. Per the germline V gene, CDR1 is SGHTA and CDR2 is FQGNSA. Written as DNA, the CDR3 is TGTGCCAGCAGCCCAGGACAGGGGTTTGAGACCCAGTACTTC. This sequence encodes CASSPGQGFETQYF.

The rearrangement joins TRBV19 to TRBJ1-1; D may be TRBD1 (6 bases). The germline V and J ends were trimmed by 10 bases and 0 bases, with 12 bases remaining between them. The CDR3 extends over 13 amino acids. Germline V gene sequence: CDR1 LNHDA, CDR2 SQIVND (reference sequence). The CDR3 protein is CATQGLMNTEAFF. In DNA form, the CDR3 reads TGTGCCACTCAGGGGCTTATGAACACTGAAGCTTTCTTT.

The chain is built from TRBV27 and TRBJ1-1; 10 positions match TRBD1. V was pared by 2 bases and J by 6 bases, with 6 bases of the junction left unmatched. There are 15 residues in the CDR3. CDR1 MNHEY and CDR2 SMNVEV come from the germline V gene (reference sequence). CDR3 protein: CASSLPGQGRPEAFF. The CDR3 bases are TGTGCCAGCAGTTTACCGGGACAGGGGCGACCTGAAGCTTTCTTT.

The V call is TRBV11-3, the J call TRBJ1-2; possible D gene TRBD1, 6 bases. Trimming took 5 bases from V and 2 from J, leaving 9 bases between them. The CDR3 is 13 residues long. The V gene's germline CDR1 is SGHNT and CDR2 YENEEA. The DNA for the CDR3 is TGTGCCAGCAGCCCAGGACAGAACTATGGCTACACCTTC. It specifies CASSPGQNYGYTF.

CDR3 amino acids: CASSPGGDPGANVLTF. The DNA for the CDR3 is TGTGCCAGCTCACCAGGAGGGGACCCTGGGGCCAACGTCCTGACTTTC. The chain combines TRBV18 with TRBJ2-6; D may be TRBD2 (6 bases). Between the trimmed V and J ends, which lost 2 bases and 2 bases, there was a span of 10 bases. The CDR3 has 16 amino acids. From germline, CDR1 is KGHSH and CDR2 LQKENI. The full variable domain, its missing parts supplied by reference TRBV18 and TRBJ2-6, is NAGVMQNPRHLVRRRGQEARLRCSPMKGHSHVYWYRQLPEEGLKFMVYLQKENIIDESGMPKERFSAEFPKEGPSILRIQQVVRGDSAAYFCASSPGGDPGANVLTFGAGSRLTVL.

This rearrangement joins TRBV18 to TRBJ2-7; perhaps TRBD2 as D (6 bases). The CDR3 has 15 amino acids. Trimming left V 2 bases short and J 3 bases short, with 14 bases between. Germline loops: CDR1 KGHSH, CDR2 LQKENI. Here the CDR3 DNA reads TGTGCCAGCTCACCATGGTATGCGGGATTCTACGAGCAGTACTTC. This translates into CASSPWYAGFYEQYF.

DNA for the CDR3: TGCGCCAGCAGTCCGACAGGGGCAGATACGCAGTATTTT. It encodes CASSPTGADTQYF. The chain links TRBV5-1 to TRBJ2-3, with 8 bases lining up with TRBD1. The J segment lost 4 bases and the V segment lost 5 bases, leaving 3 bases of the junction unmatched. The length of the CDR3 is 13 residues. Germline CDR1 SGHRS, CDR2 YFSETQ.

The chain uses TRBV4-1 and TRBJ2-1; 8 positions match TRBD2. CDR3 length equals 17 residues. V gave up 1 base and J gave up 6 bases; unmatched junction bases: 11. CDR1 and CDR2 from the germline V gene are MGHRA and YSYEKL. In DNA form, the CDR3 reads TGCGCCAGCAGCCAAGGGCCTGAGCGGGGGCCCGGCAATGAGCAGTTCTTC. Protein product: CASSQGPERGPGNEQFF.

The genes are TRBV11-3 and TRBJ1-1; no clear D. CDR1 is SGHNT, CDR2 YENEEA, per germline. This CDR3 has 13 residues. V shed 0 bases and J shed 6 bases, with 8 bases lying between them. For the CDR3, the DNA is TGTGCCAGCAGCTTAGACAGGATTTCTGAAGCTTTCTTT. Its translation is CASSLDRISEAFF. Based on the CDR3 plus reference TRBV11-3 and TRBJ1-1, the full variable domain is EAGVVQSPRYKIIEKKQPVAFWCNPISGHNTLYWYLQNLGQGPELLIRYENEEAVDDSQLPKDRFSAERLKGVDSTLKIQPAELGDSAVYLCASSLDRISEAFFGQGTRLTVV.

This clone was counted a single time. The chain employs TRBV5-4 and TRBJ2-5, with D tentatively TRBD1 (5 bases). Germline V gene lookup returns CDR1 SGHNT and CDR2 YYREEE (reference sequence). This CDR3 contains 12 residues. The V end lost 2 bases, the J end lost 4 bases, and 6 bases lay between the germline ends. CDR3 in amino acids: CASSLDRETQYF. The CDR3 coding sequence is TGTGCCAGCAGCTTAGACAGAGAGACCCAGTACTTC.

The count of this clone is one. This chain uses TRBV9 with TRBJ2-1, with TRBD2 matching over 9 bases. After removal of 0 bases from V and 7 bases from J, the junction contained 8 bases not matched to a gene. The CDR3 consists of 16 residues. CDR1 and CDR2 from the germline V gene are SGDLS and YYNGEE. CDR3: CASSVGRGRAENEQFF. CDR3 bases: TGTGCCAGCAGCGTAGGTCGCGGGAGGGCCGAGAATGAGCAGTTCTTC.

The chain joins TRBV4-1 to TRBJ1-5; TRBD1 matches 7 bases. The CDR3 runs 16 residues. Germline loops: CDR1 MGHRA, CDR2 YSYEKL. V lost 0 bases to trimming and J lost 5 bases; unmatched junction nucleotides: 7. The CDR3 sequence: CASSQEGQGGDQPQHF. CDR3 nucleotides: TGCGCCAGCAGCCAAGAAGGTCAGGGGGGAGATCAGCCCCAGCATTTT.

The chain recombines TRBV5-1 with TRBJ1-2; D not certain. V dropped 4 bases and J dropped 3 bases, with 10 bases sitting between them. Looked up from germline, CDR1 is SGHRS and CDR2 is YFSETQ. CDR3 length: 13 amino acids. CDR3 DNA sequence: TGCGCCAGCAGCCGGGGTTGGGACTATGGCTACACCTTC. Protein sequence: CASSRGWDYGYTF.

The V gene is TRBV5-4, the J gene TRBJ2-7; 11 bases are shared with TRBD2. V was clipped by 3 bases and J by 0 bases; unmatched bases: 8. CDR3 length: 17 residues. The germline CDR1 and CDR2 sequences are SGHNT and YYREEE (reference sequence). CDR3 amino acids: CASSSGPSGGYSYEQYF. The CDR3, as DNA: TGTGCCAGCAGCTCTGGGCCTAGCGGGGGGTACTCCTACGAGCAGTACTTC. The full variable domain, rest sourced from reference TRBV5-4 and TRBJ2-7, is ETGVTQSPTHLIKTRGQQVTLRCSSQSGHNTVSWYQQALGQGPQFIFQYYREEENGRGNFPPRFSGLQFPNYSSELNVNALELDDSALYLCASSSGPSGGYSYEQYFGPGTRLTVT.

The CDR3 sequence is CASSWTNYEQYF. CDR3 sequence (DNA): TGTGCCAGCAGTTGGACTAACTACGAGCAGTACTTC. V usage is TRBV28 and J usage is TRBJ2-7; weak D call: TRBD2 (6 bases). The V gene lost 4 bases and the J gene lost 3 bases, with 7 bases spanning the gap. CDR3 length equals 12 residues. Germline V gene sequence: CDR1 MDHEN, CDR2 SYDVKM.

The chain couples TRBV3-1 (or the pseudogene TRBV3-2) to TRBJ2-1, with 11 bases fitting TRBD2. This CDR3 region has 16 residues. V shed 2 bases and J 5 bases; nucleotides not matched to a gene: 5. Germline values: CDR1 LGHDT, CDR2 YNNKEL (reference sequence). The CDR3 DNA follows: TGTGCCAGCAGCCAACTCGGACTAGCGGGTGACAATGAGCAGTTCTTC. It translates to CASSQLGLAGDNEQFF.

The chain is built from TRBV4-1 and TRBJ1-4; 10 bases map to TRBD1. The germline gives CDR1 MGHRA, CDR2 YSYEKL. The CDR3 is 16 residues long. V lost 5 bases, J lost 6 bases, and 9 bases stayed unmatched. DNA of the CDR3: TGCGCCAGCAGCGAAGGGGGTGGGACAGGGGATGAAAAACTGTTTTTT. As protein: CASSEGGGTGDEKLFF.

This rearrangement joins TRBV6-5 to TRBJ1-1, with TRBD1 matching 7 bases. CDR3 length: 14 amino acids. CDR1 MNHEY and CDR2 SVGAGI come from the germline V gene. V lost 4 bases and J lost 8; bases outside the gene matches: 10. CDR3 amino acids: CASSLSRDRKEAFF. Written as DNA, the CDR3 is TGTGCCAGCAGTTTATCCCGGGACAGAAAAGAAGCTTTCTTT.

The chain links TRBV28 to TRBJ1-5; D is perhaps TRBD1 (5 bases). The CDR3 length is 13 residues. CDR1 is MDHEN, CDR2 SYDVKM, per germline. Trimming stripped 7 bases from V and 2 bases from J, with 9 bases between. The CDR3 DNA reads TGTGCCAGCATGGGGGGTGGCAATCAGCCCCAGCATTTT. Its translation: CASMGGGNQPQHF.